This T cell receptor (beta chain) came from a study of cytomegalovirus exposure and HLA in healthy donors. Germline lookup yields CDR1 SEHNR and CDR2 FQNEAQ (reference sequence). The CDR3 contains 17 residues. V was trimmed by 3 bases and J by 2 bases, leaving 18 bases between them. It was with 60 Vbeta and 13 Jbeta primers that the PCR ran. Profiled with immunoSEQ multiplex PCR; TCRdb holds only in-frame clones, not every one. The sample carries about 120,000 clones, under 80% recorded once. The chain combines TRBV7-9 with TRBJ2-3; perhaps TRBD2 as D (7 bases). The TCR comes from a man in his sixties in good health and CMV-seropositive. The sequenced sample consisted of PBMCs. CDR3 bases: TGTGCCAGCAGCTTTGGGGAGGGCAGGGGCTACACAGATACGCAGTATTTT. This translates into CASSFGEGRGYTDTQYF.